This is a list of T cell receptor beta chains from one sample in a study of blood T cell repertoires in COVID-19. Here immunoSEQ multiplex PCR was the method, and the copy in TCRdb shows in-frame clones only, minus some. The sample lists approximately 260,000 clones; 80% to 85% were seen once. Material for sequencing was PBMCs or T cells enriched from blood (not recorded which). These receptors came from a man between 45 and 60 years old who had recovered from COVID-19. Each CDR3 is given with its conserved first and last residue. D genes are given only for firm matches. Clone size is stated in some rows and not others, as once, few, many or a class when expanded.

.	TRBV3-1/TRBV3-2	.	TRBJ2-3	TGTGCCAGCAGCGGGGCTCCTAACACAGATACGCAGTATTTT	CASSGAPNTDTQYF
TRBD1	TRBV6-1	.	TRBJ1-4	TGTGCCAGCAGTGAAGGACAGGGGATGGATGAAAAACTGTTTTTT	CASSEGQGMDEKLFF
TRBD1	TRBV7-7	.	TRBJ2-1	TGTGCTAGCAGCCCACAGGGGCAGTCCTACAATGAGCAGTTCTTC	CASSPQGQSYNEQFF
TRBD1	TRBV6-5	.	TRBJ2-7	TGTGCCAGCAGTTACTCAGGGGGCAGTTACGAGCAGTACTTC	CASSYSGGSYEQYF
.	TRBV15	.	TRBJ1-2	TGTGCCACCAGCAGAGGCTGGGGGGGGCAAGGCTACACCTTC	CATSRGWGGQGYTF
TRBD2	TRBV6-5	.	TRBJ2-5	TGTGCCTCTTGGACTAGCGAAGAGACCCAGTACTTC	CASWTSEETQYF
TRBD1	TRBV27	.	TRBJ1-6	TGTGCCAGCAGTGTTATCGCGGGGTGGGGGACAGCGTATAATTCACCCCTCCACTTT	CASSVIAGWGTAYNSPLHF
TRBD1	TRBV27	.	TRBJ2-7	TGTGCCAGCAGTTTATCACGGGGCAGGGGGCCCTACGAGCAGTACTTC	CASSLSRGRGPYEQYF
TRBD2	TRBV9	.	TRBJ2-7	TGTGCCAGCAGCGTGACTAGCGGGAGCTCCGAGCAGTACTTC	CASSVTSGSSEQYF
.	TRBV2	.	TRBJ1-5	TGTGCCAGCGGACTCGGGAACAATCAGCCCCAGCATTTT	CASGLGNNQPQHF
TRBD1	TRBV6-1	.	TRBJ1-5	TGTGCCAGCAGTGGTCCGGGACAGGGTGTTGTGAAGCCCCAGCATTTT	CASSGPGQGVVKPQHF
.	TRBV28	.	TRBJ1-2	TGTGCCACCTCAGTCGTGAAGGGGAAAAACTATGGCTACACCTTC	CATSVVKGKNYGYTF
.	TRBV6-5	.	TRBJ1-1	TGTGCCAGCAACAGACCCAACACTGAAGCTTTCTTT	CASNRPNTEAFF
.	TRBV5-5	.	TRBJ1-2	TGTGCCAGCAGCTTCGACGGCGGCGGGGCCTATGGCTACACCTTC	CASSFDGGGAYGYTF
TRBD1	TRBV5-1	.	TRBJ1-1	TGCGCCAGCAGCTTGCCGAACGTGACAGGGGGTGGCGGTGAGTGGTCAGCTGAAGCTTTCTTT	CASSLPNVTGGGGEWSAEAFF
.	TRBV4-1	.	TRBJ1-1	TGCGCCAGCAGCCCGGGGGGGGAAGACACTGAAGCTTTCTTT	CASSPGGEDTEAFF
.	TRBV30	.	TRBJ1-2	TGTGCCTGGAGTGTAGAACCGACAGGCTCATATGGCTACACCTTC	CAWSVEPTGSYGYTF
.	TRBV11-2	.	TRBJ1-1	TGTGCCAGCAGCTTAGAACCCCTGCCGGTTGCTGAAGCTTTCTTT	CASSLEPLPVAEAFF
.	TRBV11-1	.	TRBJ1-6	TGTGCCAGCAGCCAAGTGGCAAATAATTCACCCCTCCACTTT	CASSQVANNSPLHF
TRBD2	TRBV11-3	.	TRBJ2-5	TGTGCCAGCAGCTTAAATTCGGGGGGGAGCGTCCAAGAGACCCAGTACTTC	CASSLNSGGSVQETQYF
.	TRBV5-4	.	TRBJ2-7	TGTGCCAGCAGCTTGGGGAGGCCGTCCTACGAGCAGTACTTC	CASSLGRPSYEQYF
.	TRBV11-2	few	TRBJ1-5	TGTGCCAGCAGCCAGGGGCGGAATCAGCCCCAGCATTTT	CASSQGRNQPQHF
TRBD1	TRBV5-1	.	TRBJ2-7	TGCGCCAGCAGCGGGACAGGGGGCCAAACCTACGAGCAGTACTTC	CASSGTGGQTYEQYF
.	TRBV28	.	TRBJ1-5	TGTGCCAGCAGGGGGAATATGGGAACAGGGAACTATAATCAGCCCCAGCATTTT	CASRGNMGTGNYNQPQHF
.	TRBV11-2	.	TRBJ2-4	TGTGCCAGCAGCTCCGGGGTCCTAGCCAAAAACATTCAGTACTTC	CASSSGVLAKNIQYF
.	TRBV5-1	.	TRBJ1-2	TGCGCCAGCAGCTTGGACTCAGGGGCCTATGGCTACACCTTC	CASSLDSGAYGYTF
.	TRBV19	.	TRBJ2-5	TGTGCCAGTAGTAAGGCCCGGGGGGAGACCCAGTACTTC	CASSKARGETQYF
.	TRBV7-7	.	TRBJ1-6	TGTGCTAGCAGCCTCCGATACAGGGTCGGTCGCCATTCACCCCTCCACTTT	CASSLRYRVGRHSPLHF
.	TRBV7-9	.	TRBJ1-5	TGTGCCAGCAGCTTAGAGCGGGGAGGCAATCAGCCCCAGCATTTT	CASSLERGGNQPQHF
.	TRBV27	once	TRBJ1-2	TGTGCCAGCAGTGGAGGGGCATGGGAGGGCTACACCTTC	CASSGGAWEGYTF
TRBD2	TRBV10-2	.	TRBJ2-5	TGCGCCAGCAGAGCACCGGGACTAGCGGGAGGAGAGACCCAGTACTTC	CASRAPGLAGGETQYF
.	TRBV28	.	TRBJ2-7	TGTGCCAGCAGTTTTACCGGGGAGGCCACCTACGAGCAGTACTTC	CASSFTGEATYEQYF
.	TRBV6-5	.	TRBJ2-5	TGTGCCAGCAGGAGGTCCCAACCGGGGGAGACCCAGTACTTC	CASRRSQPGETQYF
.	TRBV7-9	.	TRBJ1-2	TGTGCCAGCAGCCTAAAAACCCTGGGGGACATCTATGGCTACACCTTC	CASSLKTLGDIYGYTF
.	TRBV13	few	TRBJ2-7	TGTGCCAGCGCCCCCACCGGGAATTACGAGCAGTACTTC	CASAPTGNYEQYF
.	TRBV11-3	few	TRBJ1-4	TGTGCCAGCAGCTTAGAGGGCGGGAAAAAACTGTTTTTT	CASSLEGGKKLFF
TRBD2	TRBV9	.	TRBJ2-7	TGTGCCAGCAGCGTAGGGACTAGCGGGGGTTACGAGCAGTACTTC	CASSVGTSGGYEQYF